The 20 T cell receptor beta chains below all came from one sample that was sequenced in a study of blood T cell repertoires in COVID-19. The assay was immunoSEQ multiplex PCR, and TCRdb's table has in-frame clones only and misses some. The sample consists of some 460,000 clones, 70% to 90% of them appearing once. Sequencing used PBMCs or T cells enriched from blood (not recorded which). The receptors originated from a woman younger than 30 with acute COVID-19.

The J gene is TRBJ2-1, the V gene TRBV6-2 or TRBV6-3; a weak D match, TRBD2 (5 bases). Germline loops: CDR1 MNHEY, CDR2 SVGEGT. The CDR3 runs 13 residues. V was trimmed by 6 bases and J by 12 bases, leaving 18 bases between them. The CDR3 DNA follows: TGTGCCAGCAGCATTACGGCTGGGAGCATGCAGTTCTTC. It codes for CASSITAGSMQFF.

This rearrangement joins TRBV5-1 to TRBJ1-1; no clear D. V was cut by 2 bases and J by 0 bases, with 8 bases left in between. The germline gives CDR1 SGHRS, CDR2 YFSETQ. There are 14 residues in the CDR3. CDR3 bases: TGCGCCAGCAGCTTCCGTAACATGAACACTGAAGCTTTCTTT. Translation gives CASSFRNMNTEAFF. The full variable domain, with the rest looked up from reference TRBV5-1 and TRBJ1-1, is KAGVTQTPRYLIKTRGQQVTLSCSPISGHRSVSWYQQTPGQGLQFLFEYFSETQRNKGNFPGRFSGRQFSNSRSEMNVSTLELGDSALYLCASSFRNMNTEAFFGQGTRLTVV.

CDR3 in amino acids: CATSRDTGVGEQYF. The CDR3 nucleotides are TGTGCCACCAGCAGAGACACAGGGGTGGGCGAGCAGTACTTC. The V gene is TRBV15, the J gene TRBJ2-7; 7 nucleotides line up with TRBD1. The V gene's germline CDR1 is LNHNV and CDR2 YYDKDF (reference sequence). The CDR3 length is 14 residues. Germline trimming cut 0 bases from V and 6 bases from J; bases unmatched to any gene: 5.

The CDR3, as DNA: TGTGCCAGCAGCAACCTACAGGGTGGCAACACTGAAGCTTTCTTT. Protein sequence: CASSNLQGGNTEAFF. The chain is built from TRBV21-1 and TRBJ1-1; TRBD1 reflects the table's D call only, with no check against the DNA. TRBV21-1 is an annotated pseudogene. The CDR3 covers 15 residues.

The chain is built from TRBV27 and TRBJ1-5; D is ambiguous. The CDR3 covers 13 residues. Germline lookup yields CDR1 MNHEY and CDR2 SMNVEV (reference sequence). Trimming pared 2 bases from V and 3 bases from J, leaving 5 bases between. CDR3 coding DNA: TGTGCCAGCAGTTTAGCGTTCAATCAGCCCCAGCATTTT. Translated, it gives CASSLAFNQPQHF.

V is TRBV19 and J is TRBJ1-2; perhaps TRBD1 as D (5 bases). The germline CDR1 and CDR2 sequences are LNHDA and SQIVND (reference sequence). This CDR3 spans 15 amino acids. V gave up 1 base and J gave up 2 bases, with 11 bases separating them. CDR3 region: CASSIVGRENYGYTF. CDR3 DNA: TGTGCCAGTAGTATAGTCGGCAGGGAAAACTATGGCTACACCTTC.

V gene TRBV30 combines with J gene TRBJ2-4; D is perhaps TRBD2 (6 bases). V was trimmed by 5 bases and J by 2 bases, leaving 13 bases between them. CDR3 size: 14 residues. Per germline, CDR1 GTSNPN and CDR2 SVGIG (reference sequence). CDR3 in amino acids: CAWVMEGTKNIQYF. Here the CDR3 DNA reads TGTGCCTGGGTAATGGAGGGTACCAAAAACATTCAGTACTTC.

This clone was found a few times. V usage is TRBV7-2 and J usage is TRBJ2-1; no definite D call. Trimming removed 5 bases at V and 8 bases at J, with 10 bases between. The CDR3 is 12 residues long. The germline V gene encodes CDR1 SGHTA and CDR2 FQGNSA. This CDR3 reads CASSLTRDEQFF. The CDR3 DNA follows: TGTGCCAGCAGCCTAACCCGGGATGAGCAGTTCTTC.

The table lists this clone with a count of one. The chain links TRBV30 to TRBJ2-7, with 10 bases fitting TRBD1. The germline V gene encodes CDR1 GTSNPN and CDR2 SVGIG (reference sequence). CDR3 length equals 16 residues. The V gene end was trimmed by 4 bases and the J gene end by 4 bases; junction bases not matched to a gene: 13. The CDR3 protein is CAWTPLDRGIGYEQYF. CDR3 DNA: TGTGCCTGGACCCCCCTGGACAGGGGGATAGGGTACGAGCAGTACTTC.

The chain employs TRBV9 and TRBJ1-1; possibly TRBD1 for D (6 bases). V was shortened by 2 bases and J by 1 base, with 9 bases between the two germline ends. Germline V gene lookup returns CDR1 SGDLS and CDR2 YYNGEE. The CDR3 spans 14 residues. The CDR3 DNA reads TGTGCCAGCAGCGTGGACAGAACGAACACTGAAGCTTTCTTT. Its translation: CASSVDRTNTEAFF.

The CDR3 loop reads CASHQSLAGTYEQYF. The DNA of the CDR3 is TGTGCCAGCCACCAGTCACTAGCGGGAACCTACGAGCAGTACTTC. The V and J genes are TRBV18 and TRBJ2-7, with 10 nucleotides matching TRBD2. Germline values: CDR1 KGHSH, CDR2 LQKENI. This CDR3 has 15 residues. J lost 2 bases, V lost 8 bases, and 9 bases had no gene match.

The chain links TRBV28 to TRBJ2-5, with 10 bases fitting TRBD1. CDR1 and CDR2 from the germline V gene are MDHEN and SYDVKM. V trimming: 5 bases; J trimming: 5 bases; junction bases outside the gene matches: 8. This CDR3 region has 15 residues. CDR3 sequence (DNA): TGTGCCAGCAGTCCCGGGACAGGGGTTTTGGAGACCCAGTACTTC. This gives the protein CASSPGTGVLETQYF. Supplemented by reference TRBV28 and TRBJ2-5, the full variable domain reads DVKVTQSSRYLVKRTGEKVFLECVQDMDHENMFWYRQDPGLGLRLIYFSYDVKMKEKGDIPEGYSVSREKKERFSLILESASTNQTSMYLCASSPGTGVLETQYFGPGTRLLVL.

This chain connects TRBV2 to TRBJ2-2; maybe TRBD2 (6 bases). This CDR3 has 13 amino acids. Germline-derived CDR1 and CDR2 are SNHLY and FYNNEI. Trimming took off 7 bases at V and 7 bases at J, with 13 bases between the two ends. Written as DNA, the CDR3 is TGTGCCAGCACAGCTATAGCGGTCGGGGAGCTGTTTTTT. The encoded protein is CASTAIAVGELFF.

DNA of the CDR3: TGTGCCAGCAGCCCACCGACAGGAGGAGCTAACTATGGCTACACCTTC. This gives the protein CASSPPTGGANYGYTF. The chain joins TRBV7-9 to TRBJ1-2; tentative D call: TRBD1 (6 bases). The germline CDR1 and CDR2 sequences are SEHNR and FQNEAQ (reference sequence). Trimming cost V 5 bases and J 0 bases, with 16 bases left between them. The CDR3 is made up of 16 amino acids.

The chain employs TRBV5-5 and TRBJ2-3; TRBD2 aligns across 10 bases. From germline, CDR1 is SGHKS and CDR2 YYEKEE (reference sequence). V lost 6 bases and J lost 7; bases outside the gene matches: 11. This CDR3 has 15 residues. Here the CDR3 reads CASTSSSGGWYTQYF. CDR3 bases: TGTGCCAGCACCTCTAGTAGCGGGGGGTGGTATACGCAGTATTTT.

This clone came up a few times. The sample holds other DNA sequences that translate to the same CDR3. This chain's CDR3 is CASSGDITEAFF. The CDR3 bases are TGTGCCAGCAGCGGAGATATCACTGAAGCTTTCTTT. The chain links TRBV2 to TRBJ1-1, with D unresolved. The CDR3 covers 12 residues. Trimming pared 6 bases from V and 4 bases from J, leaving 9 bases between. CDR1 is SNHLY, CDR2 FYNNEI, per germline.

V usage is TRBV7-9 and J usage is TRBJ1-1; D perhaps matches TRBD1 (5 bases). Germline-derived CDR1 and CDR2 are SEHNR and FQNEAQ (reference sequence). The CDR3 is 12 amino acids. The V end lost 10 bases, the J end lost 6 bases, and 15 bases lay between the germline ends. The CDR3 loop reads CAILGRGPEAFF. CDR3 DNA: TGTGCCATATTGGGGCGAGGCCCTGAAGCTTTCTTT.

This CDR3 is CASSPTPTGQTYEQYF. CDR3 nucleotide sequence: TGCGCCAGCAGCCCGACTCCCACGGGACAGACTTACGAGCAGTACTTC. The chain links TRBV4-3 to TRBJ2-7; TRBD1 agrees at 7 bases. With V trimmed by 4 bases and J by 4 bases, 13 bases remained unmatched. Germline lookup yields CDR1 LGHNA and CDR2 YSLEER. CDR3 length: 16 residues.

The V call is TRBV9, the J call TRBJ1-1; D might be TRBD1 (5 bases). V was shortened by 4 bases and J by 3 bases, with 16 bases between the two germline ends. Germline loops: CDR1 SGDLS, CDR2 YYNGEE. The CDR3 spans 15 residues. CDR3 sequence: CASSPLGQGDTEAFF. Here the CDR3 DNA reads TGTGCCAGCAGCCCACTGGGCCAAGGGGACACTGAAGCTTTCTTT.

This clone was found once. The chain uses TRBV29-1 and TRBJ2-7; TRBD2 agrees at 7 bases. CDR3 length: 13 amino acids. Germline assignment: CDR1 SQVTM and CDR2 ANQGSEA. J gave up 0 bases and V 4 bases, and 3 bases lay outside the gene matches. The CDR3 region has the DNA TGCAGCGTTGGGGGGGGAGGCTCCTACGAGCAGTACTTC. It specifies CSVGGGGSYEQYF.